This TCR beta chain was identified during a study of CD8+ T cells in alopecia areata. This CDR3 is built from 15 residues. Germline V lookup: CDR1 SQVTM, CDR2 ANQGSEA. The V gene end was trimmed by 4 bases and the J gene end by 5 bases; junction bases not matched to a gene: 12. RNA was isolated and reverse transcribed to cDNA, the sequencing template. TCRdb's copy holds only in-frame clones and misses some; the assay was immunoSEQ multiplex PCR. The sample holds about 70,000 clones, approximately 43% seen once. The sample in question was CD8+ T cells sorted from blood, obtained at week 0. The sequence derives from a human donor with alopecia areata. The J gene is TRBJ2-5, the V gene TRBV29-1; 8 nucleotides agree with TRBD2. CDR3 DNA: TGCAGCGTTGTCCCGGGACTAGATACGAGTGAGACCCAGTACTTC. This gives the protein CSVVPGLDTSETQYF.